This T cell receptor (beta chain) originates from a study of cytomegalovirus exposure and HLA in healthy donors. The study ran its PCR with 60 Vbeta and 13 Jbeta primers. Method: immunoSEQ multiplex PCR; TCRdb's copy keeps in-frame clones and lacks some. The table has around 180,000 clones, 65% to 85% seen once; the top ten hold 5% to 6%. The germline V gene has CDR1 LNHNV and CDR2 YYDKDF (reference sequence). This CDR3 region has 15 residues. V was pared by 3 bases and J by 8 bases, with 9 bases of the junction left unmatched. The TCR sequence derives from a woman aged 25 to 39 in good health and CMV-seropositive. Material: PBMCs. This sequence joins TRBV15 and TRBJ1-4; TRBD1 aligns across 7 bases. CDR3 residues: CATSSIRGYGEKLFF. CDR3 bases: TGTGCCACCAGCAGTATCAGGGGGTATGGAGAAAAACTGTTTTTT.